Presented here are 4 T cell receptor beta chains from one specimen sequenced in a study of brain T cells in children with intractable seizures (dated by TCRdb to about 2021). The label giving this sample's time point can be read as: blood from clinic visit 5 months post-surgery; TSC patient then seizure free. The library was generated by the immunoSEQ multiplex PCR assay. Not all clones reach the TCRdb copy of this immuneACCESS table, which keeps in-frame sequences only. Checked studies attribute under half of the gap to unresolved V genes and leave the rest unexplained. In all, the sample holds 340,000 or so clones, and 85% to 95% of those were seen once. The leading ten clones occupy roughly 5.8% of the sample. This sample comprised peripheral blood, obtained more than 4 months after surgery. The receptors shown here come from a boy younger than two with tuberous sclerosis and intractable seizures.

The V and J genes are TRBV2 and TRBJ1-2; TRBD1 matches 7 bases. CDR1 SNHLY and CDR2 FYNNEI come from the germline V gene. The CDR3 covers 14 residues. After removal of 7 bases from V and 2 bases from J, the junction contained 7 bases not matched to a gene. CDR3 protein: CASTGTDDNYGYTF. The CDR3 nucleotides are TGTGCCAGCACTGGGACAGACGACAACTATGGCTACACCTTC.

This clone was seen just once. The rearrangement uses TRBV5-6 and TRBJ1-6; D unclear. CDR1 is SGHDT, CDR2 YYEEEE, per germline. The CDR3 has 14 residues. V lost 0 bases and J 13 bases, leaving 14 bases between the germline ends. The CDR3 region is CASSLARLTRPLHF. The CDR3 DNA reads TGTGCCAGCAGCTTGGCCAGGCTCACAAGGCCCCTCCACTTT.

In regard to this clone: Other DNA sequences in this sample translate to the same CDR3. The V call is TRBV2, the J call TRBJ2-7, with 8 positions matching TRBD1. V was pared by 7 bases and J by 4 bases, with 3 bases of the junction left unmatched. Germline V gene sequence: CDR1 SNHLY, CDR2 FYNNEI. The CDR3 extends over 12 amino acids. The CDR3 DNA is TGTGCCAGCACCGGACAGGGTTACGAGCAGTACTTC. Protein sequence: CASTGQGYEQYF.

This clone was observed a few times. The rearrangement links TRBV7-9 to TRBJ1-5; no definite D call. Germline V gives CDR1 SEHNR, CDR2 FQNEAQ (reference sequence). CDR3 size: 14 residues. V was cut by 5 bases and J by 0 bases, with 8 bases left in between. CDR3 amino acids: CASSEEGSNQPQHF. The DNA of the CDR3 is TGTGCCAGCAGCGAGGAGGGTAGCAATCAGCCCCAGCATTTT.